Included here is one TCR beta chain sequence, with context. The sample originates from a study of blood T cell repertoires in COVID-19. At the level of the study: COVID-19 samples, acute and convalescent, were from the United States, Italy and Spain. Nucleic acid was either cDNA or gDNA, and it came from T cells, B-cell-depleted T cells, or PBMCs.

The CDR3 spans 15 residues. Germline CDR1 GTSNPN, CDR2 SVGIG (reference sequence). The V end lost 0 bases, the J end lost 3 bases, and 12 bases lay between the germline ends. Original processing notes: The assay estimated nucleated cells by amplifying reference gene primers. Only in-frame clones appear in the TCRdb table, and some are missing; sequencing was by immunoSEQ multiplex PCR. Clone size and V and J calls were adopted from that table, with D and trimming inferred from the DNA. The repertoire holds roughly 190,000 clones, around 84% seen once, with approximately 15% in the top ten. The sequenced material came from peripheral blood. The TCR comes from a man aged 30 to 39 with active or convalescent COVID-19. The V and J genes are TRBV30 and TRBJ1-5; the D gene is possibly TRBD1 (5 bases). The CDR3 DNA reads as TGTGCCTGGAGTGTACACAAGGGGTCCAATCAGCCCCAGCATTTT. It translates to CAWSVHKGSNQPQHF.